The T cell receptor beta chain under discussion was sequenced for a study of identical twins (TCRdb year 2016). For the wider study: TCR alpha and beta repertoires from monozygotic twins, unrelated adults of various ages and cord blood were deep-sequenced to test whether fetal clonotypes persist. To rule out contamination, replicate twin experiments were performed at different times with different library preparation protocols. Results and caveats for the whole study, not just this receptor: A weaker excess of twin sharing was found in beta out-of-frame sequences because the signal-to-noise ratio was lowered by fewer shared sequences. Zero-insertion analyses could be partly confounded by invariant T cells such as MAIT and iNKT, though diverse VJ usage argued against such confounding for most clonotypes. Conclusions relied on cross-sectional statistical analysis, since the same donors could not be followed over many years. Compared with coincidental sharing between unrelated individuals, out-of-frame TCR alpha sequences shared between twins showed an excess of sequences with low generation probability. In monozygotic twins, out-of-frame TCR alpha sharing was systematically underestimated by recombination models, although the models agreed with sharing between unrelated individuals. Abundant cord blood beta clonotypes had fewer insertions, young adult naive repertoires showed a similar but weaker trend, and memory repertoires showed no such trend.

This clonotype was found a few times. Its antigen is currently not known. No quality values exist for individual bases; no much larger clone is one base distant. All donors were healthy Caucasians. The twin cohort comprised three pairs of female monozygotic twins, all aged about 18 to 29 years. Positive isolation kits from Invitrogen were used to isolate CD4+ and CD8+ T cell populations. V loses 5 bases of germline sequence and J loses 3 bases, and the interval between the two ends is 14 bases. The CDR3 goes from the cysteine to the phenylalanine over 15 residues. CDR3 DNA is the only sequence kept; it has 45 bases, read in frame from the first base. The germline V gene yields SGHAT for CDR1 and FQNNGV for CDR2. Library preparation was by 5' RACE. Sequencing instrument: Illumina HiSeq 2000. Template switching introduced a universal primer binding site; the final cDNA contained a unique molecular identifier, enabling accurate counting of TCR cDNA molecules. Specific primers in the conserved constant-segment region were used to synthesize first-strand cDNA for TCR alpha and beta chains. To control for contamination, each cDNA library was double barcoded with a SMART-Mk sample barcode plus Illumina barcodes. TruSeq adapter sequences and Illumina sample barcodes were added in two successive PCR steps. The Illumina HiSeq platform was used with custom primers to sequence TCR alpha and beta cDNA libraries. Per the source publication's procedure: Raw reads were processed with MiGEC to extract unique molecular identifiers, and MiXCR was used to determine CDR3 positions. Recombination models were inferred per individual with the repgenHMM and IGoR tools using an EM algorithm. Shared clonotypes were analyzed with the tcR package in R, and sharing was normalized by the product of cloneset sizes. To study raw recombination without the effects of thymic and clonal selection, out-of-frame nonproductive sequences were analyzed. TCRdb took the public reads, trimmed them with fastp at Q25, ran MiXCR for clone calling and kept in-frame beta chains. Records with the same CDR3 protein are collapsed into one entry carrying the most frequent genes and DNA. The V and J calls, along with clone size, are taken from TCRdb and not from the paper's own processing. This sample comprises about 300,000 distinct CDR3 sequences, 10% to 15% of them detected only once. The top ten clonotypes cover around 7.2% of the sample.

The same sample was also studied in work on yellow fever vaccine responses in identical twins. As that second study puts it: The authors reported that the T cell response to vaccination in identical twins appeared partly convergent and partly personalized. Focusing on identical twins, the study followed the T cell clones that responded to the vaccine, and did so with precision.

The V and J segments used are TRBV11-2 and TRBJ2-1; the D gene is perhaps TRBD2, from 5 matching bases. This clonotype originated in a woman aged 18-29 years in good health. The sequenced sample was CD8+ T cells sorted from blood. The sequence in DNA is TGTGCCAGCAGCGTTAGCGAGACCTTCTACAATGAGCAGTTCTTC. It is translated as CASSVSETFYNEQFF.